The source of this T cell receptor (beta chain) is a study of blood T cell repertoires in COVID-19. In the study overall: Acute and convalescent COVID-19 samples came from the United States, Italy and Spain.

The CDR3 contains 12 residues. Between the trimmed V and J ends, which lost 3 bases and 1 base, there was a span of 6 bases. CDR1 is SQVTM, CDR2 ANQGSEA, per germline. This table comes from immunoSEQ multiplex PCR, and its TCRdb copy is limited to in-frame clones, with some not included. Of some 300,000 clones in the sample, roughly 90% are singletons; the top ten hold roughly 1%. Study members were between about 18 and 89 years old and lived in some 26 US regions. Grouping used clinical history reported by participants in a survey and questionnaire. This TCR was recovered from a woman aged 25-40 years who had recovered from COVID-19. The V call is TRBV29-1, the J call TRBJ1-1; D unclear. The material sequenced was PBMCs or T cells enriched from blood (not recorded which). For the CDR3, the DNA is TGCAGCGTTGATAACAGGAACACTGAAGCTTTCTTT. Translating it yields CSVDNRNTEAFF.